A single sample gave rise to the 8 T cell receptor beta chains below, sequenced in a study of type 1 regulatory T cells (dated by TCRdb to about 2021). The sequencer listed for this sample is Illumina MiSeq. Clones were called with MiXCR by TCRdb after fastp trimmed the public reads at Q25, and only in-frame beta chains were retained. Each CDR3 protein gets just one entry, which takes the most common genes and DNA from the rows behind it. Counted in this sample were 63,000 or so distinct CDR3 sequences; 45% to 50% of them appeared once. Roughly 2.1% of the sample rests with the top ten. No antigen is known for these receptors. What was sequenced was cultured non-Tr1 T cells, either the whole culture or a sorted T cell fraction (not recorded which). The cell subset or site label for this specimen denotes: non-Tr1 population from the T-allo10 product. Receptor source: a human donor in good health.

The rearrangement joins TRBV13 to TRBJ2-3, with a weak D call TRBD2 (6 bases). The CDR3 covers 16 residues. V lost 2 bases and J lost 4, with 16 bases in between. Germline CDR1 and CDR2: PRHDT and FYEKMQ (reference sequence). In DNA form, the CDR3 reads TGTGCCAGCAGCTTAAGGGCTAGCGAGAGGGCAGATACGCAGTATTTT. The encoded protein is CASSLRASERADTQYF.

The chain combines TRBV5-1 with TRBJ1-6; D ambiguous. The CDR3 is made up of 14 amino acids. V lost 5 bases and J 6 bases, leaving 12 bases between the germline ends. Germline CDR1 SGHRS, CDR2 YFSETQ. CDR3 sequence: CASRGNIPNSPLHF. The CDR3 DNA reads as TGCGCCAGCAGAGGGAACATTCCTAATTCACCCCTCCACTTT. Full variable domain (remainder filled in from reference TRBV5-1 and TRBJ1-6): KAGVTQTPRYLIKTRGQQVTLSCSPISGHRSVSWYQQTPGQGLQFLFEYFSETQRNKGNFPGRFSGRQFSNSRSEMNVSTLELGDSALYLCASRGNIPNSPLHFGNGTRLTVT.

The gene calls are TRBV11-1 and TRBJ2-1; 7 positions agree with TRBD2. Germline-derived CDR1 and CDR2 are SGHAT and FQDESV (reference sequence). Germline trimming cut 1 base from V and 7 bases from J; bases unmatched to any gene: 4. The CDR3 totals 14 residues. CDR3 sequence reads: CASSLESGVNEQFF. As DNA, the CDR3 is TGTGCCAGCAGCTTAGAGAGCGGGGTTAATGAGCAGTTCTTC. Based on the CDR3 plus reference TRBV11-1 and TRBJ2-1, the full variable domain is EAEVAQSPRYKITEKSQAVAFWCDPISGHATLYWYRQILGQGPELLVQFQDESVVDDSQLPKDRFSAERLKGVDSTLKIQPAELGDSAMYLCASSLESGVNEQFFGPGTRLTVL.

The V call is TRBV6-5, the J call TRBJ2-7, with 13 bases fitting TRBD2. This CDR3 is built from 19 residues. V shed 0 bases, J shed 4 bases, and the junction held 12 bases outside the gene matches. CDR1 and CDR2 (germline): MNHEY, SVGAGI. CDR3 in amino acids: CASSYSGLAGSRDSYEQYF. The CDR3 bases are TGTGCCAGCAGTTACTCGGGACTAGCGGGGTCCCGGGACTCGTACGAGCAGTACTTC.

This clonotype was seen a handful of times. CDR3 DNA sequence: TGCAGTGCTAGAATAAGTCCCCAGGTGAACACTGAAGCTTTCTTT. Its protein is CSARISPQVNTEAFF. The chain employs TRBV20-1 and TRBJ1-1; D is unclear. The V end was cut by 2 bases, the J end by 0 bases, with 13 bases between. The germline V gene has CDR1 DFQATT and CDR2 SNEGSKA (reference sequence). This CDR3 is 15 amino acids long.

The chain uses TRBV7-2 and TRBJ1-3, with D unresolved. This CDR3 has 13 amino acids. V lost 5 bases and J 5 bases, leaving 10 bases between the germline ends. Germline values: CDR1 SGHTA, CDR2 FQGNSA. The CDR3, as DNA: TGTGCCAGCAGCATCCGGGCCCGAAACACCATATATTTT. Residues: CASSIRARNTIYF.

This clonotype was observed a few times. The chain couples TRBV4-1 to TRBJ1-5; D uncertain. Trimming stripped 0 bases from V and 9 bases from J, with 15 bases between. The CDR3 is 15 residues long. CDR1 and CDR2 from the germline V gene are MGHRA and YSYEKL. The CDR3 DNA reads as TGCGCCAGCAGCCAAGATCTGGCAGGTTCGTGGCCCCAGCATTTT. It translates to CASSQDLAGSWPQHF.

The chain joins TRBV5-1 to TRBJ2-7; D gene ambiguous. This CDR3 has 15 amino acids. Trimming left V 3 bases short and J 4 bases short, with 17 bases between. CDR1 and CDR2 (germline): SGHRS, YFSETQ. The CDR3 region is CASSSGTRALYEQYF. For the CDR3, the DNA is TGCGCCAGCAGCTCAGGAACTCGGGCTCTTTACGAGCAGTACTTC.